The T cell receptor (beta chain) under discussion was sequenced for a study of human T cells and chemical hapten exposure. Study details: In the approximately 25-week study, patients were dosed weekly with diphenylcyclopropenone on the scalp throughout. The variation in per-sample TCR yields arose mainly from small differences in pooled library volumes.

CDR1 is SGHNT, CDR2 YENEEA, per germline. There are 17 residues in the CDR3. V lost 3 bases to trimming and J lost 0 bases, with 12 bases between them. This clonotype came up a few times. TCRdb processed the RACE reads anew with MiXCR; each CDR3 protein has one entry. The sample comprises 180,000 or so distinct CDR3 sequences, more than 25% of which are singletons, and under 3% rests with the top ten. Specified time point: pre-sensitization, week 0. Treatment defined: therapeutic diphenylcyclopropenone sensitization with weekly scalp DPC. Sequencing used whole blood, obtained in connection with sensitization to the hapten diphenylcyclopropenone (DPC). The origin of this receptor is a woman aged 25 to 39 with alopecia areata. Some clones in this sample may be carry-over from other donors' samples. This chain links TRBV11-3 with TRBJ2-6; D remains unclear. The CDR3 region has the DNA TGTGCCAGCAGCTTCCAAGTGGGTCCCTCTGGGGCCAACGTCCTGACTTTC. Encoded protein: CASSFQVGPSGANVLTF.